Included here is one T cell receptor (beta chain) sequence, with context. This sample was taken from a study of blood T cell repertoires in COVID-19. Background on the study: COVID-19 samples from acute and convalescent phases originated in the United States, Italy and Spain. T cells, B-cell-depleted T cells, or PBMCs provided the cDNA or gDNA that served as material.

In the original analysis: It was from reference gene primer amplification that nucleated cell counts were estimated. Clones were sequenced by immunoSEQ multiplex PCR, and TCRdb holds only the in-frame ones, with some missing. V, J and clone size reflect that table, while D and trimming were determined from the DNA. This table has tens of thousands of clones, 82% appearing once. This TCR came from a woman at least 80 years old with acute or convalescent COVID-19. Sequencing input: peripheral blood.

The CDR3 coding sequence is TGTGCCACCAGCAGAGAGCGGGGGAGTAATCAGCCCCAGCATTTT. It translates to CATSRERGSNQPQHF. The V and J genes are TRBV15 and TRBJ1-5; TRBD1 is a possible D gene (5 bases). V lost 0 bases, J lost 4 bases, and 10 bases lay in between. CDR1 LNHNV and CDR2 YYDKDF come from the germline V gene (reference sequence). This CDR3 spans 15 amino acids.